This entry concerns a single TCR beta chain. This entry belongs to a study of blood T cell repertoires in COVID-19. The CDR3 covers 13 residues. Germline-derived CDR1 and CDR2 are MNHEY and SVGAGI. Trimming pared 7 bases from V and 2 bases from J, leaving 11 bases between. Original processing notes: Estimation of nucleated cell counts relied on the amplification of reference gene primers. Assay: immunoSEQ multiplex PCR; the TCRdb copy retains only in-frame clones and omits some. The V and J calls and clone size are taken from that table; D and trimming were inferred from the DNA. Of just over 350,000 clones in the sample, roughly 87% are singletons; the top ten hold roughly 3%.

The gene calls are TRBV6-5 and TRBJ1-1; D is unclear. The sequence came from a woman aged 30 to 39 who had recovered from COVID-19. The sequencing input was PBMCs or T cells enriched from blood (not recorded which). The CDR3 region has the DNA TGTGCCAGCACGCCAGGCATTAACACTGAAGCTTTCTTT. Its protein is CASTPGINTEAFF.